A single sample is the source of the 32 T cell receptor beta chains below, sequenced in a study of T cells in Graves' hyperthyroidism and ophthalmopathy (dated by TCRdb to about 2019). The library came from multiplex PCR. Sequencing instrument: Illumina HiSeq 2000. Amplification of TCR beta CDR3 regions was carried out from RNA transcripts. The TCR CDR3 was subjected to a first round of RT-PCR using the HTBI primer set and the Qiagen OneStep RT-PCR kit. TCRdb reran the public reads through fastp at Q25 and MiXCR, keeping productive beta chains. Each entry merges the rows of one CDR3 protein and shows their most common DNA and genes. Present in this sample are 330,000 or so distinct CDR3 sequences, about a sixth of which were seen just once. The ten top clones hold 15% to 19% of the sample. The sequencing input was blood. The source of these receptors is a woman in her thirties or forties with Graves' ophthalmopathy.

This clonotype was observed at least ten times. V and J are TRBV6-5 and TRBJ2-7; D ambiguous. CDR3 length: 16 residues. Germline V gene sequence: CDR1 MNHEY, CDR2 SVGAGI. The V end was cut by 5 bases, the J end by 0 bases, with 17 bases between. The CDR3 loop is CASSRTRPADSYEQYF. CDR3 nucleotides: TGTGCCAGCAGTCGCACCCGCCCGGCAGACTCCTACGAGCAGTACTTC.

Ten or more counts support this clonotype. The CDR3: CASSPSPDTGELFF. For the CDR3, the DNA is TGTGCCAGCAGCCCCTCCCCAGACACCGGGGAGCTGTTTTTT. This chain joins TRBV7-9 and TRBJ2-2; D not certain. V was trimmed by 5 bases and J by 3 bases, leaving 10 bases between them. In germline, CDR1 is SEHNR, CDR2 FQNEAQ (reference sequence). The CDR3 extends over 14 amino acids.

This clonotype was counted at least ten times. The J gene is TRBJ2-6, the V gene TRBV7-2, with D hard to call. The germline V gene has CDR1 SGHTA and CDR2 FQGNSA. Between the trimmed V and J ends, which lost 5 bases and 12 bases, there was a span of 8 bases. CDR3 length: 11 residues. The CDR3 DNA reads as TGTGCCAGCAGCCCTTCATTCGTCCTGACTTTC. It is translated as CASSPSFVLTF.

This clonotype has ten or more counts. This chain links TRBV7-6 with TRBJ1-5, with 10 bases aligning to TRBD1. CDR1 is SGHVS and CDR2 is FNYEAQ in the germline V gene. This CDR3 has 21 amino acids. The V segment lost 4 bases and the J segment 4 bases; nucleotides outside the gene matches: 22. DNA of the CDR3: TGTGCCAGCAGCTCAACTCGGGGGACAGGGGTTTATCTTGGGAAAAATCAGCCCCAGCATTTT. Its translation: CASSSTRGTGVYLGKNQPQHF.

This clonotype was counted ten times or more. The gene calls are TRBV11-2 and TRBJ2-7; 12 nucleotides match TRBD2. In germline, CDR1 is SGHAT, CDR2 FQNNGV. CDR3 length equals 14 residues. Trimming took 1 base from V and 9 from J; bases not matched to a gene: 4. CDR3 DNA sequence: TGTGCCAGCAGCTTAGTCGGACTAGCGGGGACGCAGTACTTC. Its protein is CASSLVGLAGTQYF.

Many counts were recorded for this clonotype. The chain uses TRBV10-3 and TRBJ2-2; D assignment may be TRBD1 or TRBD2 (5 bases each). Deletions cut 7 bases from V and 2 bases from J, with 8 bases between. The CDR3 is 13 residues long. The germline gives CDR1 ENHRY, CDR2 SYGVKD. CDR3: CAITRDNTGELFF. Written as DNA, the CDR3 is TGTGCCATCACCCGGGACAACACCGGGGAGCTGTTTTTT.

This clonotype was picked up many times. The chain employs TRBV15 and TRBJ2-4; 8 positions agree with TRBD1. Germline V lookup: CDR1 LNHNV, CDR2 YYDKDF (reference sequence). The V and J ends lost 3 bases and 6 bases, in that order; junction bases with no gene match: 10. The CDR3 is 16 residues long. CDR3 sequence (DNA): TGTGCCACCAGCAGCGGTTGGGGACAGGCGACAAACATTCAGTACTTC. As protein: CATSSGWGQATNIQYF.

This clonotype was seen ten or more times. The chain combines TRBV11-2 with TRBJ2-2; D is uncertain. Germline V gene sequence: CDR1 SGHAT, CDR2 FQNNGV. Trimming cost V 0 bases and J 6 bases, with 11 bases left between them. This CDR3 is built from 15 residues. CDR3 in amino acids: CASSLDLRESGELFF. In nucleotides, the CDR3 is TGTGCCAGCAGCTTAGATTTAAGAGAATCCGGGGAGCTGTTTTTT.

This clonotype was seen at least ten times. V is TRBV28 and J is TRBJ2-2; D uncertain. The CDR3 consists of 15 residues. V lost 2 bases, J lost 3 bases, and 10 bases lay in between. Germline-derived CDR1 and CDR2 are MDHEN and SYDVKM. The CDR3 DNA reads as TGTGCCAGCAGTTTAGGGCAGGTCGACACCGGGGAGCTGTTTTTT. The encoded protein is CASSLGQVDTGELFF.

The sample holds many counts of this clonotype. The V call is TRBV6-1, the J call TRBJ1-1, with a weak D call TRBD1 (5 bases). Germline V CDR1 and CDR2: MNHNS, SASEGT. Trimming took 6 bases from V and 1 from J, leaving 9 bases between them. This CDR3 has 13 residues. CDR3 residues: CASRGLQNTEAFF. The CDR3 DNA follows: TGTGCCAGCAGGGGGCTTCAGAACACTGAAGCTTTCTTT.

The chain recombines TRBV6-2 or TRBV6-3 with TRBJ2-2; D is undetermined. CDR3 size: 15 residues. Germline CDR1 MNHEY, CDR2 SVGEGT. V lost 2 bases and J lost 1, with 8 bases in between. The DNA of the CDR3 is TGTGCCAGCAGTTACGCCCGACAGAACACCGGGGAGCTGTTTTTT. Protein product: CASSYARQNTGELFF.

The rearrangement links TRBV20-1 to TRBJ2-5; 10 nucleotides agree with TRBD2. This CDR3 comprises 13 residues. The germline V gene has CDR1 DFQATT and CDR2 SNEGSKA (reference sequence). The ends lost 5 bases at V and 5 bases at J; junction bases unmatched: 5. CDR3 region: CSAEVGLAETQYF. CDR3 in DNA: TGCAGTGCTGAGGTGGGACTAGCGGAGACCCAGTACTTC.

There are many counts of this clonotype. The chain joins TRBV6-2 or TRBV6-3 to TRBJ1-2, with a possible D match to TRBD1 (5 bases). Deletions cut 5 bases from V and 0 bases from J, with 19 bases between. CDR1 and CDR2 from the germline V gene are MNHEY and SVGEGT. The CDR3 is 17 amino acids. CDR3 DNA sequence: TGTGCCAGCAGTCTCTCCCCCTGGCGGGGGGCTAACTATGGCTACACCTTC. Its protein is CASSLSPWRGANYGYTF.

This clonotype was observed at least ten times. The chain employs TRBV6-2 or TRBV6-3 and TRBJ2-3; D may be TRBD1 (6 bases). Germline V gene lookup returns CDR1 MNHEY and CDR2 SVGEGT. The CDR3 runs 15 residues. V shed 0 bases and J shed 7 bases, with 14 bases lying between them. In DNA, the CDR3 is TGTGCCAGCAGTTACTCACGGGACATCGGAAATACGCAGTATTTT. Translated: CASSYSRDIGNTQYF.

This clonotype was detected ten times or more. This chain uses TRBV4-1 with TRBJ2-7, with D perhaps assigned TRBD1 or TRBD2 (5 bases each). CDR1 and CDR2 (germline): MGHRA, YSYEKL. The CDR3 contains 15 residues. Trimming pared 0 bases from V and 2 bases from J, leaving 11 bases between. The CDR3 here is CASSQDDGTTYEQYF. In DNA form, the CDR3 reads TGCGCCAGCAGCCAAGATGATGGGACGACCTACGAGCAGTACTTC.

V usage is TRBV18 and J usage is TRBJ1-1; 9 bases are a match to TRBD1. The V gene end was trimmed by 6 bases and the J gene end by 13 bases; junction bases not matched to a gene: 12. This CDR3 comprises 13 residues. Germline CDR1 KGHSH, CDR2 LQKENI. The DNA of the CDR3 is TGTGCCAGCTCCGCACCGGAGGACAGGGGTGGTTTCTTT. It translates to CASSAPEDRGGFF.

Ten or more counts support this clonotype. CDR3 amino acids: CAKVRSTGRTYGYTF. The CDR3 region has the DNA TGTGCCAAGGTTAGGTCCACTGGGCGTACATATGGCTACACCTTC. This chain uses TRBV2 with TRBJ1-2; no definite D call. The CDR3 sequence is 15 residues long. Per germline, CDR1 SNHLY and CDR2 FYNNEI. V was shortened by 10 bases and J by 5 bases, with 23 bases between the two germline ends.

This clonotype was seen many times. V and J are TRBV5-1 and TRBJ1-5; D not certain. The CDR3 is made up of 13 amino acids. Trimming cost V 5 bases and J 0 bases, with 6 bases left between them. CDR1 SGHRS and CDR2 YFSETQ come from the germline V gene. The CDR3 DNA sequence: TGCGCCAGCAGGCGGGATAGCAATCAGCCCCAGCATTTT. This encodes CASRRDSNQPQHF.

This clonotype was recorded many times. V usage is TRBV6-1 and J usage is TRBJ1-2; D uncertain. V was trimmed by 6 bases and J by 4 bases, leaving 9 bases between them. Per the germline V gene, CDR1 is MNHNS and CDR2 is SASEGT. This CDR3 contains 12 residues. The CDR3 region is CASSRGPYGYTF. CDR3 DNA: TGTGCCAGCAGCCGTGGGCCCTATGGCTACACCTTC.

Many counts were recorded for this clonotype. This chain joins TRBV11-2 and TRBJ2-7; the D gene could be TRBD1 or TRBD2 (7 bases each). Germline V CDR1 and CDR2: SGHAT, FQNNGV. V gave up 0 bases and J gave up 6 bases, with 15 bases separating them. This CDR3 spans 15 amino acids. The CDR3 coding sequence is TGTGCCAGCAGCTTAGATATGGCCAGGGGGGGCGAGCAGTACTTC. Translation: CASSLDMARGGEQYF. Full variable domain (rest looked up from reference TRBV11-2 and TRBJ2-7): EAGVAQSPRYKIIEKRQSVAFWCNPISGHATLYWYQQILGQGPKLLIQFQNNGVVDDSQLPKDRFSAERLKGVDSTLKIQPAKLEDSAVYLCASSLDMARGGEQYFGPGTRLTVT.

This clonotype was found many times. The V call is TRBV6-1, the J call TRBJ2-7, with 13 nucleotides matching TRBD2. This CDR3 spans 18 amino acids. J was trimmed by 4 bases and V by 4 bases; bases with no gene match: 13. The germline gives CDR1 MNHNS, CDR2 SASEGT. The CDR3 sequence is CASSGTTSGRVWIYEQYF. CDR3 bases: TGTGCCAGCAGTGGGACCACTAGCGGGAGGGTGTGGATATACGAGCAGTACTTC.

The chain joins TRBV13 to TRBJ1-2; D perhaps matches TRBD1 (5 bases). The CDR3 extends over 15 amino acids. CDR1 and CDR2 from the germline V gene are PRHDT and FYEKMQ (reference sequence). V was cut by 4 bases and J by 4 bases, with 16 bases left in between. The CDR3 DNA is TGTGCCAGCAGCTCCGGGACGGATTCTCGCTATGGCTACACCTTC. It specifies CASSSGTDSRYGYTF.

This clonotype was recorded many times. This chain uses TRBV4-3 with TRBJ1-6; 8 positions match TRBD1. The CDR3 runs to 15 residues. CDR1 and CDR2 (germline): LGHNA, YSLEER. J gave up 10 bases and V 2 bases, and 7 bases lay outside the gene matches. The CDR3 nucleotides read TGCGCCAGCAGCCAAAAGGACAGGGTGGGGTCACCCCTCCACTTT. This translates into CASSQKDRVGSPLHF.

This clonotype was seen at least ten times. The V call is TRBV14, the J call TRBJ2-7, with D unresolved. The CDR3 covers 17 residues. CDR1 and CDR2 (germline): SGHDN, FVKESK. With 4 bases removed from V and 3 bases from J, the gap between germline ends came to 22 bases. In nucleotides, the CDR3 is TGTGCCAGCAGCCCCGCCAAAACAGTTTCCCACTACTACGAGCAGTACTTC. Encoded protein: CASSPAKTVSHYYEQYF.

This clonotype was observed at least ten times. The chain is built from TRBV10-3 and TRBJ1-1; 9 positions agree with TRBD1. CDR1 is ENHRY and CDR2 is SYGVKD in the germline V gene. V lost 0 bases and J lost 1; bases outside the gene matches: 3. The CDR3 consists of 16 residues. CDR3 amino acids: CAISESLGQGNTEAFF. The DNA for the CDR3 is TGTGCCATCAGTGAGTCTCTGGGACAGGGGAACACTGAAGCTTTCTTT.

Ten or more counts support this clonotype. V usage is TRBV29-1 and J usage is TRBJ1-2, with 7 bases fitting TRBD1. The junction had 4 bases not matched to a gene; V was cut back by 1 base and J by 8 bases. Germline CDR1 reads SQVTM; CDR2 reads ANQGSEA. The CDR3 totals 12 residues. This CDR3 is CSVEAGGWGYTF. The CDR3 coding sequence is TGCAGCGTTGAAGCAGGGGGATGGGGCTACACCTTC.

There are many counts of this clonotype. The rearrangement links TRBV12-5 to TRBJ1-1; D is perhaps TRBD1 (6 bases). Germline V gene sequence: CDR1 LGHNT, CDR2 FRNRAP. V was clipped by 2 bases and J by 13 bases, with 14 bases between them. This CDR3 is 12 amino acids long. The CDR3 region is CASGLTRRGVFF. The CDR3 bases are TGTGCTAGTGGTTTGACTCGGAGGGGGGTTTTCTTT.

This clonotype was picked up many times. The chain employs TRBV14 and TRBJ2-7; D assignment may be TRBD1 or TRBD2 (5 bases each). Trimming cost V 0 bases and J 11 bases, with 14 bases left between them. The CDR3 is 13 amino acids. Looked up from germline, CDR1 is SGHDN and CDR2 is FVKESK. DNA of the CDR3: TGTGCCAGCAGCCAAGATCTTGAGGGGTCGGAGTACTTC. It specifies CASSQDLEGSEYF.

Comment on this clonotype: One end of the junction does not line up with germline, which may come from a read error. The rearrangement uses TRBV6-5 and TRBJ2-5; 8 positions match TRBD1. The CDR3 runs to 17 residues. CDR1 and CDR2 from the germline V gene are MNHEY and SVGAGI. The CDR3 spells CASSYYGIEDRVGTQYF. The CDR3 DNA follows: TGCGCCAGCAGTTACTACGGTATTGAGGACAGGGTTGGGACCCAGTACTTC.

In regard to this clonotype: Because it lacks the conserved phenylalanine or tryptophan at the end, this CDR3 is likely a read error. The chain links TRBV20-1 to TRBJ2-3; D is ambiguous. The CDR3 spans 15 residues. V was cut by 5 bases and J by 2 bases, with 17 bases left in between. CDR1 DFQATT and CDR2 SNEGSKA come from the germline V gene (reference sequence). The CDR3 DNA follows: TGCAGTGCTCCCTCCCTTAGAGTCAACACAGATACGCAGTATTCT. This encodes CSAPSLRVNTDTQYS.

The sample holds many counts of this clonotype. This chain uses TRBV28 with TRBJ2-7, with D hard to call. Germline V gives CDR1 MDHEN, CDR2 SYDVKM. The V and J ends lost 7 bases and 0 bases respectively, with 7 bases between them. The CDR3 has 12 amino acids. CDR3 residues: CASTPNSYEQYF. For the CDR3, the DNA is TGTGCCAGCACTCCAAACTCCTACGAGCAGTACTTC.

This rearrangement joins TRBV7-2 to TRBJ1-1; perhaps TRBD1 as D (5 bases). The CDR3 runs 14 residues. Germline assignment: CDR1 SGHTA and CDR2 FQGNSA. V was clipped by 3 bases and J by 3 bases, with 11 bases between them. The CDR3 protein is CASSFTGRHTEAFF. CDR3 sequence (DNA): TGTGCCAGCAGCTTCACGGGGCGGCACACTGAAGCTTTCTTT.